The 5 T cell receptor beta chains in this list originate from one sample, sequenced in a study of cytomegalovirus exposure and HLA in healthy donors. Clones were read by immunoSEQ multiplex PCR, and TCRdb kept only the in-frame ones, dropping some. The sample contains 140,000 to 150,000 clones, about nine tenths of which appear only once. Sequenced material: PBMCs. These receptors were collected from a man younger than 35 in good health and CMV-seropositive.

The chain uses TRBV7-9 and TRBJ2-7; 15 bases are a match to TRBD2. Per the germline V gene, CDR1 is SEHNR and CDR2 is FQNEAQ (reference sequence). The trim removed 0 bases at V and 4 bases at J, leaving 1 base unmatched. The CDR3 runs to 16 residues. The CDR3 region is CASSLAGTSGRYEQYF. Here the CDR3 DNA reads TGTGCCAGCAGCTTAGCGGGGACTAGCGGGAGGTACGAGCAGTACTTC.

This clone was counted a single time. This sequence joins TRBV19 and TRBJ2-1; D possibly corresponds to TRBD2 (6 bases). Germline V CDR1 and CDR2: LNHDA, SQIVND (reference sequence). The V end lost 4 bases, the J end lost 8 bases, and 18 bases lay between the germline ends. The CDR3 consists of 15 residues. CDR3 nucleotide sequence: TGTGCCAGTAGTACCCGGGACTTCCTTATCGATGAGCAGTTCTTC. This translates into CASSTRDFLIDEQFF. The whole variable domain, remainder taken from reference TRBV19 and TRBJ2-1, is DGGITQSPKYLFRKEGQNVTLSCEQNLNHDAMYWYRQDPGQGLRLIYYSQIVNDFQKGDIAEGYSVSREKKESFPLTVTSAQKNPTAFYLCASSTRDFLIDEQFFGPGTRLTVL.

V is TRBV30 and J is TRBJ1-5; D is unresolved. V lost 2 bases, J lost 3 bases, and 11 bases lay in between. The CDR3 runs to 14 residues. Germline CDR1 and CDR2: GTSNPN and SVGIG (reference sequence). CDR3 residues: CAWSRSLSNQPQHF. The CDR3 bases are TGTGCCTGGAGTAGGAGTCTCTCCAATCAGCCCCAGCATTTT.

V is TRBV10-1 and J is TRBJ2-3; possibly TRBD2 for D (6 bases). CDR3 length equals 15 residues. Germline V gene lookup returns CDR1 WNHNN and CDR2 SYGVQD (reference sequence). V lost 6 bases and J 4 bases, leaving 17 bases between the germline ends. The CDR3 DNA sequence: TGCGCCAGCAGCCCTGGGCTAGCGTTTGCAGATACGCAGTATTTT. It is translated as CASSPGLAFADTQYF.

This rearrangement joins TRBV9 to TRBJ1-1, with D perhaps matching TRBD1 (5 bases). The length of the CDR3 is 14 residues. With 0 bases removed from V and 4 bases from J, the gap between germline ends came to 10 bases. Germline V gives CDR1 SGDLS, CDR2 YYNGEE. This CDR3 is CASSVAGRGTEAFF. DNA of the CDR3: TGTGCCAGCAGCGTAGCGGGGAGGGGCACTGAAGCTTTCTTT.